A selection of T cell receptor beta chains follows, all from one sample in a study of T cell responses to AZD1222 COVID-19 vaccine. Some clones are missing from TCRdb's copy, which holds only in-frame ones; the method was immunoSEQ multiplex PCR. The table shows roughly 150,000 clones, with around 90% occurring only once. The sequences come from peripheral blood, collected 28 days after the second AZD1222 dose. The origin of the receptors is an adult who received the AZD1222 COVID-19 vaccine. CDR3s include the opening cysteine and the closing phenylalanine or tryptophan. Fields, in order: CDR3 protein, V gene, CDR3 length, J gene.

CDR3 protein: CASSEQGQGQPQHF; V gene: TRBV2; CDR3 length: 14; J gene: TRBJ1-5
CDR3 protein: CASSKDRGSQPQHF; V gene: TRBV19; CDR3 length: 14; J gene: TRBJ1-5
CDR3 protein: CASSLGQGVYNEQFF; V gene: TRBV11-2; CDR3 length: 15; J gene: TRBJ2-1
CDR3 protein: CASSPDRVGTEAFF; V gene: TRBV5-6; CDR3 length: 14; J gene: TRBJ1-1
CDR3 protein: CASSFGDPNSPLHF; V gene: TRBV5-4; CDR3 length: 14; J gene: TRBJ1-6
CDR3 protein: CAISERNTEAFF; V gene: TRBV10-3; CDR3 length: 12; J gene: TRBJ1-1
CDR3 protein: CASSYPPGTSNYGYTF; V gene: TRBV6-5; CDR3 length: 16; J gene: TRBJ1-2
CDR3 protein: CASSQERTALPYNEQFF; V gene: TRBV4-1; CDR3 length: 17; J gene: TRBJ2-1
CDR3 protein: CASSEEQGQNYGYTF; V gene: TRBV2; CDR3 length: 15; J gene: TRBJ1-2
CDR3 protein: CASSESGGHQPQHF; V gene: TRBV10-2; CDR3 length: 14; J gene: TRBJ1-5
CDR3 protein: CASSRGRYGYTF; V gene: TRBV3-1/TRBV3-2; CDR3 length: 12; J gene: TRBJ1-2
CDR3 protein: CASSFRAGYEQYF; V gene: TRBV7-3; CDR3 length: 13; J gene: TRBJ2-7
CDR3 protein: CASRIDGTGGRNQPQHF; V gene: TRBV12-2; CDR3 length: 17; J gene: TRBJ1-5
CDR3 protein: CASSRAPGELFF; V gene: TRBV7-3; CDR3 length: 12; J gene: TRBJ2-2
CDR3 protein: CASSQLTGANVNSPLHF; V gene: TRBV4-1; CDR3 length: 17; J gene: TRBJ1-6
CDR3 protein: CASSWTDYEQYF; V gene: TRBV5-8; CDR3 length: 12; J gene: TRBJ2-7
CDR3 protein: CVTHRGHGSEQYF; V gene: TRBV6-5; CDR3 length: 13; J gene: TRBJ2-7
CDR3 protein: CASRGGNTIYF; V gene: TRBV5-4; CDR3 length: 11; J gene: TRBJ1-3
CDR3 protein: CASSARPRVGAGNTIYF; V gene: TRBV9; CDR3 length: 17; J gene: TRBJ1-3
CDR3 protein: CASSLSDSPYGYTF; V gene: TRBV7-9; CDR3 length: 14; J gene: TRBJ1-2
CDR3 protein: CASSDPPGHNYGYTF; V gene: TRBV10-2; CDR3 length: 15; J gene: TRBJ1-2
CDR3 protein: CASSELGNIQYF; V gene: TRBV6-1; CDR3 length: 12; J gene: TRBJ2-4
CDR3 protein: CAWSGTATFTNYGYTF; V gene: TRBV30; CDR3 length: 16; J gene: TRBJ1-2
CDR3 protein: CASSLAPTGPLRPQHF; V gene: TRBV7-8; CDR3 length: 16; J gene: TRBJ1-5
CDR3 protein: CASSMNSRRDEQFF; V gene: TRBV19; CDR3 length: 14; J gene: TRBJ2-1
CDR3 protein: CASSMDRARSAQHF; V gene: TRBV2; CDR3 length: 14; J gene: TRBJ1-5
CDR3 protein: CSALDRAGTEAFF; V gene: TRBV29-1; CDR3 length: 13; J gene: TRBJ1-1
CDR3 protein: CASSYSLSTDTQYF; V gene: TRBV6-5; CDR3 length: 14; J gene: TRBJ2-3
CDR3 protein: CASSLDDQYTEAFF; V gene: TRBV5-1; CDR3 length: 14; J gene: TRBJ1-1
CDR3 protein: CASSMGVNQPQHF; V gene: TRBV19; CDR3 length: 13; J gene: TRBJ1-5
CDR3 protein: CASSATGTGGTSNYGYTF; V gene: TRBV5-4; CDR3 length: 18; J gene: TRBJ1-2
CDR3 protein: CATSRDRRGYTF; V gene: TRBV15; CDR3 length: 12; J gene: TRBJ1-2
CDR3 protein: CASSERESEGYTF; V gene: TRBV18; CDR3 length: 13; J gene: TRBJ1-2
CDR3 protein: CASSLTGPISNQPQHF; V gene: TRBV2; CDR3 length: 16; J gene: TRBJ1-5
CDR3 protein: CASSLGGDEQFF; V gene: TRBV7-9; CDR3 length: 12; J gene: TRBJ2-1
CDR3 protein: CASNMDGEAFF; V gene: TRBV5-1; CDR3 length: 11; J gene: TRBJ1-1
CDR3 protein: CASSPYDRGFTGELFF; V gene: TRBV11-2; CDR3 length: 16; J gene: TRBJ2-2
CDR3 protein: CASSLIVGGNQPQHF; V gene: TRBV7-2; CDR3 length: 15; J gene: TRBJ1-5